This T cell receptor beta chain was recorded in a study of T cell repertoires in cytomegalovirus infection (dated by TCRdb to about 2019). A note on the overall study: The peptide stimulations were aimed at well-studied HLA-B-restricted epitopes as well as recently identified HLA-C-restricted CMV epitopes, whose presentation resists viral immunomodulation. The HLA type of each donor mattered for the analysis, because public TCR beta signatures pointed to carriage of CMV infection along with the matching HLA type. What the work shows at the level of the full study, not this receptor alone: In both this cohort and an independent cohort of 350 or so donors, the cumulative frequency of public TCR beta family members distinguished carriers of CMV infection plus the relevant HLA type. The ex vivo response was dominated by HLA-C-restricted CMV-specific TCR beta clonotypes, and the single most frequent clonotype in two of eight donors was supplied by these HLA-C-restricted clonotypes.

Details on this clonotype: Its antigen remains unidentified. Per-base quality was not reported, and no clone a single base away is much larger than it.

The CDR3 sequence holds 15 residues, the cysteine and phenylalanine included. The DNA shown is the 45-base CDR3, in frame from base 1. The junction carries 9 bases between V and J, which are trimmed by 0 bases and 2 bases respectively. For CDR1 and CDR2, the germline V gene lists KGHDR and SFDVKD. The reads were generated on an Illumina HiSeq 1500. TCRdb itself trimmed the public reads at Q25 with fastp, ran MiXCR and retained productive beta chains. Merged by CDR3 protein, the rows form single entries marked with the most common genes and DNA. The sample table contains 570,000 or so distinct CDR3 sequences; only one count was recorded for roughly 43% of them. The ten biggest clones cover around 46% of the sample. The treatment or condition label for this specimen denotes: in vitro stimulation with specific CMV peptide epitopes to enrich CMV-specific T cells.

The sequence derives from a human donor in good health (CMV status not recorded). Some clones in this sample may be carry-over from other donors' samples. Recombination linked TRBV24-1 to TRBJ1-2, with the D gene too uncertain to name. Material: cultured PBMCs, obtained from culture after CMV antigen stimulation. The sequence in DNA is TGTGCCACCAGTGATTTGGGCAGCAGCAACTATGGCTACACCTTC. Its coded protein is CATSDLGSSNYGYTF.